These T cell receptor beta chains were read from a single sample in a study of blood T cell repertoires in COVID-19. The protocol was immunoSEQ multiplex PCR, while the TCRdb copy is restricted to in-frame clones and leaves out a portion. The table records more than 200,000 clones, around 90% of them present only once. The source material was PBMCs or T cells enriched from blood (not recorded which). These receptors were taken from a woman younger than 30 who had recovered from COVID-19. Both conserved end residues are part of each CDR3. D genes are given only for firm matches. Some rows have no size entry. The others give once, few or many, or a class for an expanded clone.

V	size	D	J	CDR3	DNA
TRBV5-1	.	TRBD1	TRBJ1-2	CASSLGQGSSGYTF	TGCGCCAGCAGCTTGGGACAGGGGAGTAGTGGCTACACCTTC
TRBV11-3	.	.	TRBJ1-2	CASSRRGYGYTF	TGTGCCAGCAGCAGGAGGGGTTATGGCTACACCTTC
TRBV11-2	.	.	TRBJ2-3	CATEQSQAIGTQYF	TGTGCCACCGAACAGTCCCAAGCTATCGGTACGCAGTATTTT
TRBV21-1	.	.	TRBJ1-5	CASRHPNPQVPGHF	TGTGCCAGCAGACACCCTAACCCACAGGTCCCGGGTCATTTT
TRBV18	.	TRBD2	TRBJ2-1	CASSPGPSGDNEQFF	TGTGCCAGCTCACCAGGGCCTAGCGGGGACAATGAGCAGTTCTTC
TRBV4-1	.	.	TRBJ1-5	CASSHRVVSNQPQHF	TGCGCCAGCAGCCACAGGGTCGTGAGCAATCAGCCCCAGCATTTT
TRBV6-5	.	.	TRBJ1-4	CASTGGANEKLFF	TGTGCCAGCACCGGGGGAGCTAATGAAAAACTGTTTTTT
TRBV18	once	TRBD1	TRBJ1-3	CASSPGQPPGNTIYF	TGTGCCAGCTCACCGGGACAGCCTCCTGGAAACACCATATATTTT
TRBV10-2	.	.	TRBJ2-2	CASSDSTGGRQNTGELFF	TGCGCCAGCAGTGACTCGACCGGGGGGCGGCAGAACACCGGGGAGCTGTTTTTT
TRBV7-2	.	.	TRBJ1-1	CASSLGQANTEAFF	TGTGCCAGCAGCTTAGGCCAGGCAAACACTGAAGCTTTCTTT
TRBV9	.	.	TRBJ1-2	CASSGSSGYTF	TGTGCCAGCAGCGGTAGTAGCGGCTACACCTTC
TRBV10-3	.	.	TRBJ1-1	CAISEAVGANTEAFF	TGTGCCATCAGTGAGGCGGTAGGGGCGAACACTGAAGCTTTCTTT
TRBV2	.	TRBD1	TRBJ1-5	CASSERQGVTNQPQHF	TGTGCCAGCAGTGAAAGACAGGGGGTGACTAATCAGCCCCAGCATTTT
TRBV28	.	.	TRBJ1-5	CASSLFRGSNQPQHF	TGTGCCAGCAGTTTGTTCCGGGGGAGCAATCAGCCCCAGCATTTT
TRBV2	.	TRBD2	TRBJ2-2	CASSLLAGEAGELFF	TGTGCCAGCAGTCTGCTAGCGGGAGAGGCCGGGGAGCTGTTTTTT
TRBV28	.	.	TRBJ1-5	CAALRPQHF	TGTGCCGCCCTGAGGCCCCAGCATTTT
TRBV2	.	TRBD1	TRBJ1-2	CASRGTVDYGYTF	TGTGCCAGCAGAGGGACAGTAGACTATGGCTACACCTTC
TRBV28	.	TRBD1	TRBJ1-1	CASSLGRGTGGIRNTEAFF	TGTGCCAGCAGTTTGGGGCGCGGGACAGGGGGAATTCGGAACACTGAAGCTTTCTTT
TRBV7-9	.	.	TRBJ1-2	CASSLRGYYGYTF	TGTGCCAGCAGCTTACGAGGGTACTATGGCTACACCTTC
TRBV7-9	.	TRBD1	TRBJ1-1	CASSFTGAITEAFF	TGTGCCAGCAGCTTTACAGGGGCTATCACTGAAGCTTTCTTT
TRBV6-5	once	.	TRBJ1-5	CASSYARFGNQPQHF	TGTGCCAGCAGTTACGCGAGATTCGGCAATCAGCCCCAGCATTTT
TRBV10-3	.	TRBD2	TRBJ2-2	CATRTSGTERAGELFF	TGTGCCACCCGGACTAGCGGGACCGAGAGGGCCGGGGAGCTGTTTTTT
TRBV6-2/TRBV6-3	.	.	TRBJ1-2	CASSKLPHGYTF	TGTGCCAGCAGTAAACTACCCCATGGCTACACCTTC